This TCR beta chain was found in a study of beta chain features in type 1 diabetes. Study-level information: Cell yields, gender and age were similar in healthy donors and patients. Whole-study findings and limits: Any role of HLA type in TCRB rearrangement remained unresolved here. For patients, the naive, central memory and Treg TCRB repertoires appeared more alike than for healthy donors.

All of the isolated RNA was reverse transcribed, so expressed TCRB transcripts were sequenced. Assay: immunoSEQ multiplex PCR; the TCRdb copy retains only in-frame clones and omits some. Found here are about half a million clones, around 28% of them singletons; the top ten hold 0.05% to 0.065%. Trimming took off 3 bases at V and 5 bases at J, with 16 bases between the two ends. The length of the CDR3 is 14 residues. Germline V gives CDR1 GTSNPN, CDR2 SVGIG (reference sequence). This clone was detected a few times. What it recognizes is unknown. Purity of each sorted population was above 95%. The sequencing input was naive CD4+ T cells from blood. V gene TRBV30 combines with J gene TRBJ2-5; D is ambiguous. This clonotype was sampled from a man between 18 and 29 years old in good health. CDR3 amino acids: CAWRPTGSRETQYF. In nucleotides, the CDR3 is TGTGCCTGGAGACCAACCGGTAGTAGGGAGACCCAGTACTTC.